The clone carrying this TCR beta chain is labeled as medium-sized. Its antigen is unknown. Germline loops: CDR1 SQVTM, CDR2 ANQGSEA. CDR3 length: 14 residues. V lost 3 bases, J lost 1 base, and 11 bases lay in between. This entry belongs to a study of spatial heterogeneity in lung cancer. Study-level points and caveats: Resection blood, more than follow-up blood, showed ubiquitous expanded tumor TCRs.

Time point of the sample: sample taken at primary tumor resection. The sequenced material consisted of unsorted whole RNA from tumor, nontumor lung or frozen PBMC. Approximately 70 TRACERx patients with early, untreated non-small cell lung cancer donated samples. TCR cDNA molecules were tagged individually, and each one carried a unique molecular identifier. TCRdb fed the 5' RACE reads into MiXCR, producing one record per CDR3 protein. Of thousands of distinct CDR3 sequences listed, 15% to 20% are singletons. The chain carries TRBV29-1 and TRBJ2-3; TRBD2 is a possible D gene (6 bases). The sample in question was PBMCs, obtained at surgery. This clonotype originated in a female donor with early-stage non-small cell lung cancer. DNA for the CDR3: TGCAGCGTTGATCTCGGGGGAGGCACAGATACGCAGTATTTT. This gives the protein CSVDLGGGTDTQYF.